What follows are 5 T cell receptor beta chains derived from one specimen sequenced in a study of cytomegalovirus exposure and HLA in healthy donors. The PCR made use of 60 Vbeta and 13 Jbeta primers. Assay: immunoSEQ multiplex PCR; the TCRdb copy retains only in-frame clones and omits some. The table has approximately 150,000 clones, 65% to 85% seen once; the top ten hold roughly 2.6%. The material sequenced was PBMCs. Receptors originate from a woman between 40 and 55 years old in good health and CMV-seropositive.

The chain combines TRBV15 with TRBJ2-7; maybe TRBD1 (5 bases). The germline CDR1 and CDR2 sequences are LNHNV and YYDKDF (reference sequence). Between the trimmed V and J ends, which lost 2 bases and 4 bases, there was a span of 12 bases. The CDR3 is 14 amino acids. CDR3 region: CATSRQGWAYEQYF. The CDR3 DNA follows: TGTGCCACCAGCAGACAGGGATGGGCATACGAGCAGTACTTC.

This clone has only a few counts. The chain links TRBV5-4 to TRBJ1-1; possible D gene TRBD1, 6 bases. The CDR3 totals 14 residues. Germline CDR1 reads SGHNT; CDR2 reads YYREEE (reference sequence). V lost 2 bases, J lost 1 base, and 9 bases lay in between. The CDR3 reads CASSFQGQNTEAFF. Here the CDR3 DNA reads TGTGCCAGCAGCTTTCAGGGGCAGAACACTGAAGCTTTCTTT.

The chain uses TRBV25-1 and TRBJ2-7, with D maybe TRBD2 (6 bases). CDR3 length equals 14 residues. Trimming removed 3 bases from V and 1 base from J, with 10 bases in between. Germline V gene sequence: CDR1 MGHDK, CDR2 SYGVNS. This CDR3 is CASSEVGGSYEQYF. CDR3 bases: TGTGCCAGCAGTGAGGTTGGAGGGTCCTACGAGCAGTACTTC.

The chain combines TRBV5-4 with TRBJ1-6, with TRBD1 identical over 10 bases. The germline V gene encodes CDR1 SGHNT and CDR2 YYREEE (reference sequence). The CDR3 consists of 14 residues. V gave up 4 bases and J gave up 10 bases; unmatched junction bases: 5. The CDR3 protein is CASSPGQGESPLHF. In nucleotides, the CDR3 is TGTGCCAGCAGCCCTGGACAGGGGGAATCACCCCTCCACTTT.

The chain is built from TRBV5-1 and TRBJ1-4; D is possibly TRBD1 (5 bases). Looked up from germline, CDR1 is SGHRS and CDR2 is YFSETQ. Trimming took 6 bases from V and 3 from J, leaving 9 bases between them. This CDR3 contains 13 residues. CDR3 DNA: TGCGCCAGCAAAGAACAGGCTAATGAAAAACTGTTTTTT. Protein: CASKEQANEKLFF.